The clone carrying this TCR beta chain was observed a handful of times. Its specificity is unknown. This record comes from a study of T cells after yellow fever vaccination. Each CDR3 protein gets one entry after TCRdb re-called the 5' RACE reads with MiXCR. This sample has about 370,000 distinct CDR3 sequences, with approximately 10% found just once. General study findings and limits: Abundant clonotypes (contaminants from the bulk population) could be present in FACS-sorted repertoires. Faster peaking, at day 5 versus 15, marked a secondary response that was weaker.

Specimen: PBMCs, collected on the day of the first yellow fever vaccination. This receptor was identified in a man aged 18 to 29 who received the YFV17D yellow fever vaccine.

CDR3 sequence: CASSPGVGPAEPQHF. As DNA, the CDR3 is TGTGCCAGCAGCCCCGGGGTAGGGCCGGCGGAGCCCCAGCATTTT. The chain couples TRBV7-2 to TRBJ1-5; unclear D gene. V gave up 5 bases and J gave up 8 bases, with 19 bases separating them. Germline CDR1 and CDR2: SGHTA and FQGNSA. The CDR3 runs 15 residues. Using reference TRBV7-2 and TRBJ1-5 for the parts outside the CDR3, the full variable domain is GAGVSQSPSNKVTEKGKDVELRCDPISGHTALYWYRQSLGQGLEFLIYFQGNSAPDKSGLPSDRFSAERTGGSVSTLTIQRTQQEDSAVYLCASSPGVGPAEPQHFGDGTRLSIL.